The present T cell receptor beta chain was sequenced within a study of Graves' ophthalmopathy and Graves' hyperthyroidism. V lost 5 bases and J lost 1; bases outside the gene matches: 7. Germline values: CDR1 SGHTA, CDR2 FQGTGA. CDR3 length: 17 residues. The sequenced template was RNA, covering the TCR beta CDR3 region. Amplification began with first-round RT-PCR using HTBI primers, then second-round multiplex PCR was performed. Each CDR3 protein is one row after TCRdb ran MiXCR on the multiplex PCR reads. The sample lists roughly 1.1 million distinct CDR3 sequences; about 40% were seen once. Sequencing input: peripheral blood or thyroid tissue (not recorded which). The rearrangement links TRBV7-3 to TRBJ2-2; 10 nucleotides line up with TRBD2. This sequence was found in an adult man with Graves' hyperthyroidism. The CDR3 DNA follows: TGTGCCAGCAGCCGGCTAGCGGGAGCCCAGAACACCGGGGAGCTGTTTTTT. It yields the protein CASSRLAGAQNTGELFF.